This TCR beta chain was observed in a study of radiotherapy plus CTLA-4 blockade in lung cancer. Sequencing used immunoSEQ multiplex PCR; TCRdb keeps in-frame clones, though not all of them. The sample holds approximately 98,000 clones; approximately 78% are singletons and the top ten take 3% to 3.5%. V dropped 5 bases and J dropped 0 bases, with 17 bases sitting between them. CDR3 length: 17 residues. Germline V CDR1 and CDR2: MDHEN, SYDVKM. The clonotype comes from a human donor with non-small cell lung cancer who had a partial response to radiotherapy plus ipilimumab. V and J are TRBV28 and TRBJ1-3; D not certain. The sequenced sample was peripheral blood, obtained from a patient treated with radiotherapy plus ipilimumab. The CDR3 loop is CASSPYVPRDSGNTIYF. The CDR3 DNA reads TGTGCCAGCAGTCCCTACGTTCCCCGCGACTCTGGAAACACCATATATTTT.